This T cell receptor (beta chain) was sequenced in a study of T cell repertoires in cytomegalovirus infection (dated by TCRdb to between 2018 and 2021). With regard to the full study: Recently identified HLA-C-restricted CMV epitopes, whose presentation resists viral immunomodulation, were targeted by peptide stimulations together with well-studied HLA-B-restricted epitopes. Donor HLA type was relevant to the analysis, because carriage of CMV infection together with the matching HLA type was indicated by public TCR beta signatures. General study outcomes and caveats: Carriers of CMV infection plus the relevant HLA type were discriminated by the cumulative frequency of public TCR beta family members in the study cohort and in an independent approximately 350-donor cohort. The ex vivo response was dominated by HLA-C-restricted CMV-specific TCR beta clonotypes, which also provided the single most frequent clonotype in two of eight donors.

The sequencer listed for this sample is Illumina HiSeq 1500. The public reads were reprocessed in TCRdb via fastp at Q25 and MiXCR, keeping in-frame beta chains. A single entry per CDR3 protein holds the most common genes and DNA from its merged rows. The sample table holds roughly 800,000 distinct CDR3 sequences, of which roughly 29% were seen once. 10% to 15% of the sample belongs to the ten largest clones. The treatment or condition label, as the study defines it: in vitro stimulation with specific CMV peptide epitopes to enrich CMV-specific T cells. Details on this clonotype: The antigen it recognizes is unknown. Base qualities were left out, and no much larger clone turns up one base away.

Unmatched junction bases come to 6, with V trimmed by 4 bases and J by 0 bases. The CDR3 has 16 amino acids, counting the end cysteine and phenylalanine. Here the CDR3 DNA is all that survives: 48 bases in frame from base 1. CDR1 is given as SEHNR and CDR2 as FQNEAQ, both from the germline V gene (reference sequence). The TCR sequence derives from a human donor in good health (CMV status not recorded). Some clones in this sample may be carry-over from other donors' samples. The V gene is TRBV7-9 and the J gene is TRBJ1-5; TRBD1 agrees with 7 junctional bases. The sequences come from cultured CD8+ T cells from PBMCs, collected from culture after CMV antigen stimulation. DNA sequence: TGTGCCAGCAGCTACGAACAGGGGTTTAGCAATCAGCCCCAGCATTTT. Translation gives CASSYEQGFSNQPQHF.